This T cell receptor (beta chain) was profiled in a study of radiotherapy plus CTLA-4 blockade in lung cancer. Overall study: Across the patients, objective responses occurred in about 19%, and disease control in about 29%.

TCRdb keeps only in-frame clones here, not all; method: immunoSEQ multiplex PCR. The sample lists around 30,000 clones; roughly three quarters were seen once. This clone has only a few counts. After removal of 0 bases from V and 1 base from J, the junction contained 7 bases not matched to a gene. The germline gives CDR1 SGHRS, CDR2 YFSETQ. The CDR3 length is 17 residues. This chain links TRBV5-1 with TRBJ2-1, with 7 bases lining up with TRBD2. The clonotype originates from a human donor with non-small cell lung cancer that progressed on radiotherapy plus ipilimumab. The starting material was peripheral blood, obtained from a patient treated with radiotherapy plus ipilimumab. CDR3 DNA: TGCGCCAGCAGCTTGGCCGGGGGGATTGGGTCCTACAATGAGCAGTTCTTC. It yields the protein CASSLAGGIGSYNEQFF.